This paragraph covers one TCR beta chain sequence. The sample originates from a study of blood T cell repertoires in COVID-19. On the study more broadly: Both acute and convalescent COVID-19 samples were obtained from the United States, Italy and Spain. T cells, B-cell-depleted T cells, or PBMCs supplied cDNA or gDNA.

Under the authors' procedure: The authors estimated nucleated cell counts from reference gene primer amplification. TCRdb's table, derived via immunoSEQ multiplex PCR, lists solely in-frame clones and lacks some. V and J calls and clone size are as listed in that table; D and trimming were resolved from the DNA. The data contain 200,000 to 300,000 clones, approximately 86% of them singletons. Germline-derived CDR1 and CDR2 are LNHNV and YYDKDF (reference sequence). Losses at the gene ends were 2 bases for V and 1 base for J; bases not matched to a gene: 7. This CDR3 is 16 amino acids long. The sequence was collected from a man between 35 and 55 years old who had recovered from COVID-19. V and J are TRBV15 and TRBJ2-5; 7 nucleotides match TRBD1. Sample: peripheral blood. The CDR3 DNA reads as TGTGCCACCAGCAGATCCGGGACAGTGCCCCAAGAGACCCAGTACTTC. Amino acids: CATSRSGTVPQETQYF.